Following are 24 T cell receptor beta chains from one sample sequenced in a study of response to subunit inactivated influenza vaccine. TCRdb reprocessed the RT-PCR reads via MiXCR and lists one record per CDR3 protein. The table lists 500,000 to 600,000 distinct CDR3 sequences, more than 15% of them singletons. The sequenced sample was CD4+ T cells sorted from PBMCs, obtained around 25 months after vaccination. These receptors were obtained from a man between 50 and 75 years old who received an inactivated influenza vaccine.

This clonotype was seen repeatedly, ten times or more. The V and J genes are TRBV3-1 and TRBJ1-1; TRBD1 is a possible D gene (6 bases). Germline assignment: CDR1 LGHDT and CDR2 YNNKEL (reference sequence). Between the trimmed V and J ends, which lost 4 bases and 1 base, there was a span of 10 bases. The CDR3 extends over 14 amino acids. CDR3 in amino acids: CASSPTTGNTEAFF. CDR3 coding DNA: TGTGCCAGCAGCCCCACGACAGGGAACACTGAAGCTTTCTTT.

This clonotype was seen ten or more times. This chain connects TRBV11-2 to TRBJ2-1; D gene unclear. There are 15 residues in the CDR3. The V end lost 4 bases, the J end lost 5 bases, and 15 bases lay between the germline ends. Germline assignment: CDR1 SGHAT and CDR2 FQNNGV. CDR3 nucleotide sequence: TGTGCCAGCAGCTACGTTTGGGGTTCGGACAATGAGCAGTTCTTC. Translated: CASSYVWGSDNEQFF.

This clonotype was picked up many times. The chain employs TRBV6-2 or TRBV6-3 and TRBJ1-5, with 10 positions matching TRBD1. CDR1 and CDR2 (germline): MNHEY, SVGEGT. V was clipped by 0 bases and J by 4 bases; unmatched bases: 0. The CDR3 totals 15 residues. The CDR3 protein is CASSYSGQGNQPQHF. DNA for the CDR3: TGTGCCAGCAGTTACTCGGGACAGGGGAATCAGCCCCAGCATTTT.

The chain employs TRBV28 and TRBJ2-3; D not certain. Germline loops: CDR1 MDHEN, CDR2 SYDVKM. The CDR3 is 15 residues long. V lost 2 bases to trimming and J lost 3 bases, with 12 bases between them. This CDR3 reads CASSLGSVGTDTQYF. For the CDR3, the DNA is TGTGCCAGCAGTTTAGGTTCGGTGGGGACAGATACGCAGTATTTT.

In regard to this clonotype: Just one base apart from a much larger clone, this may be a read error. The CDR3 DNA is TGTGCCAGCACCCAAGACAATGAGCAGTTCTTC. Translation: CASTQDNEQFF. The J gene is TRBJ2-1, the V gene TRBV6-2 or TRBV6-3; D gene uncertain. The CDR3 length is 11 residues. Between the trimmed V and J ends, which lost 7 bases and 5 bases, there was a span of 6 bases. Germline CDR1 MNHEY, CDR2 SVGEGT.

The CDR3: CASSYTFQGKNIQYF. The CDR3 DNA follows: TGTGCCAGCAGCTATACCTTCCAGGGTAAAAACATTCAGTACTTC. The chain links TRBV5-6 to TRBJ2-4; possible D gene TRBD1, 5 bases. Trimming pared 3 bases from V and 4 bases from J, leaving 14 bases between. The CDR3 covers 15 residues. From germline, CDR1 is SGHDT and CDR2 YYEEEE.

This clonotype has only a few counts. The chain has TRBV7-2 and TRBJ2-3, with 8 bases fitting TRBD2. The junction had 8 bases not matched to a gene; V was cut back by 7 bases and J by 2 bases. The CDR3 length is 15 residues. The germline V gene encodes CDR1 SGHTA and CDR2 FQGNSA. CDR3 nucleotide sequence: TGTGCCAGCACCCTCGCTAGCGGGCCCACAGATACGCAGTATTTT. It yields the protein CASTLASGPTDTQYF.

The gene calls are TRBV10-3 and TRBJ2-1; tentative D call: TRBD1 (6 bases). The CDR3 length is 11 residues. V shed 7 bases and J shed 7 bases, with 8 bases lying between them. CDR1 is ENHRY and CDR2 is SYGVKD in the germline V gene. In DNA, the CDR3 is TGTGCCATCAATGACAGGAATGAGCAGTTCTTC. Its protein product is CAINDRNEQFF.

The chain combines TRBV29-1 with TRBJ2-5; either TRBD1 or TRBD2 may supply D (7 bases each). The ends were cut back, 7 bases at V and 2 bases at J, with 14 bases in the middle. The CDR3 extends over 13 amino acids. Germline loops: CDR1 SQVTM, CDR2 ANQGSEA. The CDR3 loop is CSGGGQRQETQYF. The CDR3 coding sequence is TGCAGCGGGGGGGGACAGAGACAAGAGACCCAGTACTTC.

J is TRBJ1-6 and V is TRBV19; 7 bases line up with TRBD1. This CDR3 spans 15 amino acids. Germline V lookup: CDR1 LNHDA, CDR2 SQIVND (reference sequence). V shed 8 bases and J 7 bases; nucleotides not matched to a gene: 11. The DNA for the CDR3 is TGTGCCAGTCGCCGATCTGGGACAGAGAATTCACCCCTCCACTTT. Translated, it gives CASRRSGTENSPLHF.

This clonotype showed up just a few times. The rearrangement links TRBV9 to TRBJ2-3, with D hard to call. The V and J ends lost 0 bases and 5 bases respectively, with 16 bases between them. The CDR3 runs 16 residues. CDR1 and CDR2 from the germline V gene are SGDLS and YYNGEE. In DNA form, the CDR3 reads TGTGCCAGCAGCGTAGCTCCGGCGGTAGAGTTAGATACGCAGTATTTT. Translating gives CASSVAPAVELDTQYF.

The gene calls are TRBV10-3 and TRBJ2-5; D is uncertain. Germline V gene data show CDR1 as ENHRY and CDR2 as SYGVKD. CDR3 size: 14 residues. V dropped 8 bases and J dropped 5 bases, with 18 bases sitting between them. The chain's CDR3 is CAIRLDPWSETQYF. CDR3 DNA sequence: TGTGCCATCCGTCTCGACCCATGGTCGGAGACCCAGTACTTC.

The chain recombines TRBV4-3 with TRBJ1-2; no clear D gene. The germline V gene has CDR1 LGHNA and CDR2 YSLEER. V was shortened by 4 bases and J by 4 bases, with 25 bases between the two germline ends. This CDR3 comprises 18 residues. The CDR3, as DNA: TGCGCCAGCAGCCTCTGGAGGGCGGGAGAGGGCTTCTTCTATGGCTACACCTTC. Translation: CASSLWRAGEGFFYGYTF.

This CDR3 is CASSGQGAPTNEQFF. Written as DNA, the CDR3 is TGTGCCAGCAGCGGACAGGGGGCGCCGACGAATGAGCAGTTCTTC. The chain carries TRBV9 and TRBJ2-1; 10 bases align to TRBD1. The CDR3 loop spans 15 amino acids. With 3 bases clipped from V and 7 bases from J, the junction kept 7 bases outside the gene matches. Germline V CDR1 and CDR2: SGDLS, YYNGEE.

CDR3: CASNRGFTDTQYF. The DNA for the CDR3 is TGTGCCAGCAACAGAGGATTCACAGATACGCAGTATTTT. The V gene is TRBV11-2, the J gene TRBJ2-3, with no clear D. Germline assignment: CDR1 SGHAT and CDR2 FQNNGV. This CDR3 is built from 13 residues. With 7 bases removed from V and 2 bases from J, the gap between germline ends came to 10 bases.

CDR3 in DNA: TGTGCCAGCAGTGGCCGGGACAGGGGACCTGGGGCCAACGTCCTGACTTTC. Residues: CASSGRDRGPGANVLTF. The rearrangement joins TRBV28 to TRBJ2-6; 10 nucleotides match TRBD1. The V segment lost 5 bases and the J segment 2 bases; nucleotides outside the gene matches: 6. Germline V gives CDR1 MDHEN, CDR2 SYDVKM. This CDR3 is 17 amino acids long.

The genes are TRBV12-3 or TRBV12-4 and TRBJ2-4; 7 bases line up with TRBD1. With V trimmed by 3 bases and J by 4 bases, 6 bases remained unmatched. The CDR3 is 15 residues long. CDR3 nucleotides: TGTGCCAGCAGTTTCGTAGGGACAGAGAAAAACATTCAGTACTTC. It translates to CASSFVGTEKNIQYF.

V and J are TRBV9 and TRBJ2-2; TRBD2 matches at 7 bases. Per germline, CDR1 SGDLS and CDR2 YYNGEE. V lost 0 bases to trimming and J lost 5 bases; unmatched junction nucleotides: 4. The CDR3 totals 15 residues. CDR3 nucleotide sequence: TGTGCCAGCAGCGTAGCGTCCGGGGGGACCGGGGAGCTGTTTTTT. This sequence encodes CASSVASGGTGELFF.

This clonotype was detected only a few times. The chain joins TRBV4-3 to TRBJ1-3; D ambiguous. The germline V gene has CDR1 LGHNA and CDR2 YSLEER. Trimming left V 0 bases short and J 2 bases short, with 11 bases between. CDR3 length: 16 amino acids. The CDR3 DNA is TGCGCCAGCAGCCAAGATCTTTATACTGCTGGAAACACCATATATTTT. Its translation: CASSQDLYTAGNTIYF.

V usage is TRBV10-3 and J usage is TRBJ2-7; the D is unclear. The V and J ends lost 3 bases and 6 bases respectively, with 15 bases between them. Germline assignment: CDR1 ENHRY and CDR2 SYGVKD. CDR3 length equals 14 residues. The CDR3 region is CAISDPVLRVEQYF. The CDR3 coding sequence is TGTGCCATCAGTGACCCGGTTCTAAGGGTCGAGCAGTACTTC.

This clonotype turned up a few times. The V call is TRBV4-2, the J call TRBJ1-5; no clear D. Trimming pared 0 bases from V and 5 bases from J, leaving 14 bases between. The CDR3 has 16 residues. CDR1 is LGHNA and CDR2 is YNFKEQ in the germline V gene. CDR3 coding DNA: TGTGCCAGCAGCCAAGAGGGAGCACCCCTCCATCAGCCCCAGCATTTT. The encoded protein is CASSQEGAPLHQPQHF.

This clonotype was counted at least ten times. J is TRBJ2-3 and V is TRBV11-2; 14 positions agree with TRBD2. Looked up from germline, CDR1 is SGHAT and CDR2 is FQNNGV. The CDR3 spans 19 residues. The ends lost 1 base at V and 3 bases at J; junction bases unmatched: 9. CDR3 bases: TGTGCCAGCAGCTTAGTTCCGGGACTAGCGGGAGTACGGACAGATACGCAGTATTTT. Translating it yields CASSLVPGLAGVRTDTQYF.

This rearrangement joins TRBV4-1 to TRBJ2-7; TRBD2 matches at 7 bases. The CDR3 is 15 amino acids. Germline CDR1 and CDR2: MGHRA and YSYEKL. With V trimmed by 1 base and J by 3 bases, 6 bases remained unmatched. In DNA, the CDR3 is TGCGCCAGCAGCCAAGCTCCTAGCGGAATCTACGAGCAGTACTTC. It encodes CASSQAPSGIYEQYF.

CDR3 bases: TGCAGTGCTAGAGATCCCCGAATAGGAGGAGAGACCCAGTACTTC. Translation: CSARDPRIGGETQYF. This chain links TRBV20-1 with TRBJ2-5, with D possibly being TRBD2 (5 bases). Deletions cut 0 bases from V and 4 bases from J, with 15 bases between. The CDR3 sequence is 15 residues long. Germline V gene sequence: CDR1 DFQATT, CDR2 SNEGSKA (reference sequence).